This TCR beta chain was identified in a study of cytomegalovirus exposure and HLA in healthy donors. Study-level results: A later analysis linked around 15,000 TCR beta sequences to HLA alleles at 0.05 false discovery rate. Cytomegalovirus status was reportedly diagnosed by the classifier with high specificity and sensitivity. In most subjects, TCR beta sequences reportedly gave accurate predictions of HLA-A and HLA-B alleles.

The PCR employed 60 Vbeta primers together with 13 Jbeta primers. TCRdb's table, derived via immunoSEQ multiplex PCR, lists solely in-frame clones and lacks some. The sample holds 120,000 or so clones; over 65% are singletons and the top ten take 6.3%. Points on this clone: Its antigen is still unknown.

The CDR3 runs 17 residues. The germline gives CDR1 SGHRS, CDR2 YFSETQ. V dropped 1 base and J dropped 1 base, with 14 bases sitting between them. Sequenced: PBMCs. The sequence came from a woman between 40 and 50 years old in good health and CMV-seronegative. V usage is TRBV5-1 and J usage is TRBJ2-2; tentatively, D is TRBD1 (6 bases). CDR3 residues: CASSLISGQMNTGELFF. DNA for the CDR3: TGCGCCAGCAGCTTGATATCGGGACAAATGAACACCGGGGAGCTGTTTTTT.